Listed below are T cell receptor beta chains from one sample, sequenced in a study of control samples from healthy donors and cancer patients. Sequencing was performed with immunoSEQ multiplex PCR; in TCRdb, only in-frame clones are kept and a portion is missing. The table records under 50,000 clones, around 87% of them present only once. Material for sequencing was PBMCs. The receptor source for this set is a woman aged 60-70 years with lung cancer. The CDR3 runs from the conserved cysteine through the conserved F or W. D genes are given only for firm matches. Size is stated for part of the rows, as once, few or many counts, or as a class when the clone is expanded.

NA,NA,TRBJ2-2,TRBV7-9,CASSSEGTTGELFF,TGTGCCAGCAGCTCCGAGGGGACGACCGGGGAGCTGTTTTTT
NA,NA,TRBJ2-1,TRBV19,CASSTAGYNEQFF,TGTGCCAGTAGTACGGCGGGATACAATGAGCAGTTCTTC
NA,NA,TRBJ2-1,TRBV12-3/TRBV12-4,CASSPNTENEQFF,TGTGCCAGCAGCCCAAACACAGAAAATGAGCAGTTCTTC
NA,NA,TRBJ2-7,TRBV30,CAWGRSYSSYEQYF,TGTGCCTGGGGCCGTTCTTACAGCTCCTACGAGCAGTACTTC
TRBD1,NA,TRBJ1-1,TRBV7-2,CASSLHRGGGAYMNTEAFF,TGTGCCAGCAGCTTACACAGGGGAGGGGGAGCATACATGAACACTGAAGCTTTCTTT
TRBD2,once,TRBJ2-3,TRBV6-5,CASSYSTSGSTDTQYF,TGTGCCAGCAGTTACTCTACTAGCGGAAGCACAGATACGCAGTATTTT
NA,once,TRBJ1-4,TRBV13,CASSLTGSAEKLFF,TGTGCCAGCAGCTTAACAGGGTCGGCTGAAAAACTGTTTTTT
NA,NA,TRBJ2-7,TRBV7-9,CASSPDSNSYEQYF,TGTGCCAGCAGTCCCGACTCCAACTCCTACGAGCAGTACTTC
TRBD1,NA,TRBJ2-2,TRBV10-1,CASSEWGQGAGELFF,TGCGCCAGCAGTGAATGGGGACAGGGTGCCGGGGAGCTGTTTTTT
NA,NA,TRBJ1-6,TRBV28,CASSLGAVPYNSPLHF,TGTGCCAGCAGTTTAGGCGCAGTACCCTATAATTCACCCCTCCACTTT
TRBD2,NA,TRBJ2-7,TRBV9,CASSLRPGSLAGPSYEQYF,TGTGCCAGCAGCTTAAGACCCGGGAGTCTAGCGGGTCCCTCCTACGAGCAGTACTTC
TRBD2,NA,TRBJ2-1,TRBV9,CASRAYSGSSNEQFF,TGTGCCAGCAGGGCTTACAGCGGGAGTTCCAATGAGCAGTTCTTC
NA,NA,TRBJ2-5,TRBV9,CASSGGGAGLKETQYF,TGTGCCAGCAGCGGGGGTGGGGCGGGTTTAAAAGAGACCCAGTACTTC
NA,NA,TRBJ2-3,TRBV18,CASSPTDTQYF,TGTGCCAGCTCACCTACAGATACGCAGTATTTT
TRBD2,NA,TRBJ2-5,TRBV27,CASSGDRGGSGGWQETQYF,TGTGCCAGCAGTGGTGATCGAGGGGGAAGCGGGGGATGGCAAGAGACCCAGTACTTC
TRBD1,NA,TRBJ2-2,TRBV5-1,CASREGTGDTGELFF,TGCGCCAGCAGGGAAGGGACAGGGGACACCGGGGAGCTGTTTTTT
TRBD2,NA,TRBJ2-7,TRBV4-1,CASSQEGLAPYEQYF,TGCGCCAGCAGCCAAGAAGGACTAGCTCCCTACGAGCAGTACTTC
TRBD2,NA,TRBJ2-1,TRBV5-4,CASSFSGNWGNEQFF,TGTGCCAGCAGCTTTAGCGGGAACTGGGGTAATGAGCAGTTCTTC
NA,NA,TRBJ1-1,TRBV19,CASAISDSTEAFF,TGTGCCAGTGCTATTTCAGATTCCACTGAAGCTTTCTTT
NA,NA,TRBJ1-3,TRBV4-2,CASSQGGNTIYF,TGTGCCAGCAGCCAAGGGGGAAACACCATATATTTT
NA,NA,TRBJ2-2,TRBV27,CASSWSTSTGELFF,TGTGCCAGCAGTTGGTCCACATCCACCGGGGAGCTGTTTTTT
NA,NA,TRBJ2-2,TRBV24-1,CATSDFPLGRDPTGELFF,TGTGCCACCAGTGATTTCCCACTAGGCCGAGACCCCACCGGGGAGCTGTTTTTT
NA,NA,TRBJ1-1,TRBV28,CASSLYLGTSNTEAFF,TGTGCCAGCAGTTTATATCTGGGGACAAGCAACACTGAAGCTTTCTTT
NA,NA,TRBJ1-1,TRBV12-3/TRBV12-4,CASDGQLNTEAFF,TGTGCCAGCGATGGCCAGTTGAACACTGAAGCTTTCTTT
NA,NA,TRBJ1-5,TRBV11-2,CASSLVGVRGAGNQPQHF,TGTGCCAGCAGCTTAGTTGGAGTAAGGGGCGCTGGCAATCAGCCCCAGCATTTT
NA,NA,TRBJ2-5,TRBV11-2,CASSLVLQGVETQYF,TGTGCCAGCAGCTTAGTCTTACAGGGCGTAGAGACCCAGTACTTC
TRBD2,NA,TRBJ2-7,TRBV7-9,CAAGTSGRLGEQYF,TGTGCCGCTGGGACTAGCGGGAGGTTGGGCGAGCAGTACTTC
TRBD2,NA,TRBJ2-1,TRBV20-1,CSASQTSGSEFGEQFF,TGCAGTGCTAGTCAGACTAGCGGGAGCGAATTCGGTGAGCAGTTCTTC
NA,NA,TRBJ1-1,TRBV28,CATWTDSNTEAFF,TGTGCCACCTGGACGGATTCGAACACTGAAGCTTTCTTT
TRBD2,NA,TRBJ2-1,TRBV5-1,CASSPGLAGVSEQFF,TGCGCCAGCAGCCCGGGACTAGCGGGAGTTAGTGAGCAGTTCTTC
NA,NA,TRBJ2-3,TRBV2,CASSDRWETTDTQYF,TGTGCCAGCAGTGATAGGTGGGAGACTACAGATACGCAGTATTTT
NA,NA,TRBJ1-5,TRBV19,CASSIGQARQPQHF,TGTGCCAGTAGTATAGGACAGGCGCGTCAGCCCCAGCATTTT
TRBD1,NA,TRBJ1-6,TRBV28,CASSSQGTDQYNSPLHF,TGTGCCAGCAGTTCCCAAGGGACAGATCAATATAATTCACCCCTCCACTTT
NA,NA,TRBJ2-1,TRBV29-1,CSVERTPGDEQFF,TGCAGCGTTGAACGTACTCCCGGGGATGAGCAGTTCTTC
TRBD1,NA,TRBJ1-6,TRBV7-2,CASSSYSGGSSPLHF,TGTGCCAGCAGCTCCTACTCAGGGGGATCTTCACCCCTCCACTTT
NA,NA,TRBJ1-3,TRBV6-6,CASRGSGNTIYF,TGTGCCTCCCGGGGATCCGGAAACACCATATATTTT
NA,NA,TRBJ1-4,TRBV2,CASSERVGNNEKLFF,TGTGCCAGCAGTGAAAGGGTTGGAAATAATGAAAAACTGTTTTTT
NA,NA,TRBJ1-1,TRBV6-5,CASSPGERTEAFF,TGTGCCAGCAGCCCGGGGGAAAGGACTGAAGCTTTCTTT
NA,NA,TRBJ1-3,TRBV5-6,CASSLEGFGNTIYF,TGTGCCAGCAGCTTGGAGGGGTTTGGAAACACCATATATTTT
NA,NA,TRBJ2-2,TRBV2,CASRELGHTGELFF,TGTGCCAGCAGGGAACTGGGCCACACCGGGGAGCTGTTTTTT